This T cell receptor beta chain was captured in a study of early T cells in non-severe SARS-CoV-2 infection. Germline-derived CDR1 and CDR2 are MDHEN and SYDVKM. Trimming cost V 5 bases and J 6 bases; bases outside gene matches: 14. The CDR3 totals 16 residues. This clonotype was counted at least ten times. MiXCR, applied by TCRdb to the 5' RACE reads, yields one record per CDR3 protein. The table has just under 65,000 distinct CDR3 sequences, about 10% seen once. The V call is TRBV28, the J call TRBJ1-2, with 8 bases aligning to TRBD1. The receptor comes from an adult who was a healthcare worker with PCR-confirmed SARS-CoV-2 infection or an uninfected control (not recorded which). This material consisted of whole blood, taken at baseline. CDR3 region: CASSQWGQAAIDGYTF. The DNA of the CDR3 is TGTGCCAGCAGTCAATGGGGACAGGCGGCAATCGATGGCTACACCTTC.